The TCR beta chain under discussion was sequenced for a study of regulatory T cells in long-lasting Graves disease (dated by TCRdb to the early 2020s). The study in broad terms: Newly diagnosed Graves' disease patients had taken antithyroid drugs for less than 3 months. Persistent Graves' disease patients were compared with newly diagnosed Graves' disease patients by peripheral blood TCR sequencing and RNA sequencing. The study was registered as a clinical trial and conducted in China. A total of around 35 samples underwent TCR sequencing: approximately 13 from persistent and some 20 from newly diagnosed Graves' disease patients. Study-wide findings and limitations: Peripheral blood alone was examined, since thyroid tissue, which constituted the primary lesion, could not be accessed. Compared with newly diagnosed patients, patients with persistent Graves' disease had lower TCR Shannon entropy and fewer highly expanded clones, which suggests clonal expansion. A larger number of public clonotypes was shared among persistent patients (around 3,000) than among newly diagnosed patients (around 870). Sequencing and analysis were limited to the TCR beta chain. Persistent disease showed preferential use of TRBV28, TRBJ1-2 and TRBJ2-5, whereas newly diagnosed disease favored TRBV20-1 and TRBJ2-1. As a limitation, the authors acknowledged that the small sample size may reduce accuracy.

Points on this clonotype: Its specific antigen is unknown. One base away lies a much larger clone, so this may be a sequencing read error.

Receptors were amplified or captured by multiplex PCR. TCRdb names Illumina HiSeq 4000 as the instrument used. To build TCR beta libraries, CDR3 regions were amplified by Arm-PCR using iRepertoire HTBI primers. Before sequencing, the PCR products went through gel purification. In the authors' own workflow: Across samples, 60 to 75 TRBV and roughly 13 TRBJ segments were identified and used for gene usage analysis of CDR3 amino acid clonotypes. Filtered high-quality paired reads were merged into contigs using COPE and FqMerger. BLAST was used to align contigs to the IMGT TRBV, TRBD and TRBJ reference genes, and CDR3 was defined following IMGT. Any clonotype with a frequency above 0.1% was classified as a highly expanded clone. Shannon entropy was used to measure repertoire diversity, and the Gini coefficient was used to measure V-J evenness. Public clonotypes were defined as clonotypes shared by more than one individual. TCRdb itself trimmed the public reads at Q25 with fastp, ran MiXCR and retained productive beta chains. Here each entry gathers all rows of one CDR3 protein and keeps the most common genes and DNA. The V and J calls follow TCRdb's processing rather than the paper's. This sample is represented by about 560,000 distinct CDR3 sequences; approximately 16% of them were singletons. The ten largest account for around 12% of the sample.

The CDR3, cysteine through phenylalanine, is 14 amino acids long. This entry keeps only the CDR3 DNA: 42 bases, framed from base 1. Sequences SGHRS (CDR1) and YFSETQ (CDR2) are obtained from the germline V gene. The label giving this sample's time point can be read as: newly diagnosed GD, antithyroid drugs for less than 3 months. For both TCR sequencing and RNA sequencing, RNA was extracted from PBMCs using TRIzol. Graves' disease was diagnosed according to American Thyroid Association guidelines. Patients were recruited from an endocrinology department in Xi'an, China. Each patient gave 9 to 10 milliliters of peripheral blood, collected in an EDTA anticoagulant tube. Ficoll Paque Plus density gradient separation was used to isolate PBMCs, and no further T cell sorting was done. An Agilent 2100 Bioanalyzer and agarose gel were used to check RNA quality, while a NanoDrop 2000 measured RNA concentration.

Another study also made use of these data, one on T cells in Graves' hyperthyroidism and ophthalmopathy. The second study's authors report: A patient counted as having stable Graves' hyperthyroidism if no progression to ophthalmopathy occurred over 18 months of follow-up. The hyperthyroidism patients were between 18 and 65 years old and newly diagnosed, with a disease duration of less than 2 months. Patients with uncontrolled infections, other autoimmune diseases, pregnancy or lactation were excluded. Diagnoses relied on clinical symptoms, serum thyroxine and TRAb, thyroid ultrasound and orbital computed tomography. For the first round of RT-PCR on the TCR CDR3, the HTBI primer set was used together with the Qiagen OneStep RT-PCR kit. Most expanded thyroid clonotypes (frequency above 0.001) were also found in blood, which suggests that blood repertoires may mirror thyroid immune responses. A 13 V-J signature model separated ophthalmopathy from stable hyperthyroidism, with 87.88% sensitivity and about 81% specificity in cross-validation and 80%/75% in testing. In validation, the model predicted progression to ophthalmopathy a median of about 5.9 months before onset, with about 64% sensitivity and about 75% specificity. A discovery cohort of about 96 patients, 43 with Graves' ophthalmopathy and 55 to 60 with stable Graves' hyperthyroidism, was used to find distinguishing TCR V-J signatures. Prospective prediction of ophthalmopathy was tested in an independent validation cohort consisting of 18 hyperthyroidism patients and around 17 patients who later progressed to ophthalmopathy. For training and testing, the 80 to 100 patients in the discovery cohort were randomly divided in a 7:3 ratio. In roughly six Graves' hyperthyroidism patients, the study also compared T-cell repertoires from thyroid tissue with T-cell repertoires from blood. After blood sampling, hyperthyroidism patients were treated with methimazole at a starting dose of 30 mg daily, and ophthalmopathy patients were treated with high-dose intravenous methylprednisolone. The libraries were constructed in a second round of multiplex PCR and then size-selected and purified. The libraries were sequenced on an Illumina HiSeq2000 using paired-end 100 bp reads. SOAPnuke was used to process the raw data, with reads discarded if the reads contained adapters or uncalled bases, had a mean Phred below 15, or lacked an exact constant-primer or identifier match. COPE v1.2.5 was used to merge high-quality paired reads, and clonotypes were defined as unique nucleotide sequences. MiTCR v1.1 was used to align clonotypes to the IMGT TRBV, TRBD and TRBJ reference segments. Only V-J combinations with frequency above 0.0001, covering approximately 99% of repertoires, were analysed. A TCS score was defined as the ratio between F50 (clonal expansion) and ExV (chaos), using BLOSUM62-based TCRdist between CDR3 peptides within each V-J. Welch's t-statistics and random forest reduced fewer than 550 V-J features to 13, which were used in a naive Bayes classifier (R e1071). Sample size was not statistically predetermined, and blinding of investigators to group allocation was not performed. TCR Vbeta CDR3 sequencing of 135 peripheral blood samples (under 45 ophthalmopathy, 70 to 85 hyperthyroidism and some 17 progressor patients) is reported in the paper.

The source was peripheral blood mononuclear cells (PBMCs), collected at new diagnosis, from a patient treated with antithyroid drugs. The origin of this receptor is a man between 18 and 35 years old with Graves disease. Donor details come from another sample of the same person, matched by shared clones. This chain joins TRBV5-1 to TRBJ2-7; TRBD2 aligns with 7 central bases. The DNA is TGCGCCAGCAACTTGGCCGGGAGGACTCTCGAGCAGTACTTC. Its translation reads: CASNLAGRTLEQYF.